Below, 6 T cell receptor beta chains from the same sample are listed, as sequenced in a study of monozygotic twins with inflammatory bowel disease (dated by TCRdb to between 2017 and 2020). The library was built by means of 5' RACE. The sequencer was an Illumina HiSeq 2500. Following reprocessing of the reads by TCRdb, the data hold one row per CDR3 protein sequence and no DNA is available. The table of this sample itemizes approximately 400,000 distinct CDR3 sequences. The top ten clonotypes cover 2% to 2.5% of the sample. The sample comprised blood. These receptors were taken from a human donor with ulcerative colitis or Crohn's disease, or a healthy co-twin of an affected twin (not recorded which).

This chain uses TRBV28 with TRBJ1-5; TCRdb reports TRBD1, a call that lacks DNA to check it against. CDR1 is MDHEN and CDR2 is SYDVKM in the germline V gene. This CDR3 has 14 residues. CDR3 amino acids: CASRFAGGHQPQHF.

The rearrangement uses TRBV6-1 and TRBJ2-7; lacking DNA, the TRBD2 call made by TCRdb goes unchecked. This CDR3 contains 17 residues. Per the germline V gene, CDR1 is MNHNS and CDR2 is SASEGT. CDR3 sequence: CASSTNVEVTTDYEQYF.

The rearrangement joins TRBV5-1 to TRBJ2-2; TCRdb gives TRBD1 as the D gene, but with no DNA this cannot be confirmed. The CDR3 is 15 residues long. CDR1 SGHRS and CDR2 YFSETQ come from the germline V gene. The chain's CDR3 is CASTLDRANTGELFF.

The gene calls are TRBV5-1 and TRBJ1-2; the TCRdb D gene call, TRBD1, has no DNA to confirm it. Germline V gives CDR1 SGHRS, CDR2 YFSETQ. This CDR3 region has 16 residues. CDR3 sequence reads: CASSLGGTGGNYGYTF.

The genes are TRBV7-2 and TRBJ1-5; the D gene TCRdb calls, TRBD1, cannot be checked with no DNA. CDR1 and CDR2 (germline): SGHTA, FQGNSA. The CDR3 totals 16 residues. The CDR3 loop is CASSAASPGVDQPQHF. The full variable domain, in which reference TRBV7-2 and TRBJ1-5 provide the parts outside the CDR3, is GAGVSQSPSNKVTEKGKDVELRCDPISGHTALYWYRQSLGQGLEFLIYFQGNSAPDKSGLPSDRFSAERTGGSVSTLTIQRTQQEDSAVYLCASSAASPGVDQPQHFGDGTRLSIL.

The gene calls are TRBV5-1 and TRBJ2-7; the TCRdb call, TRBD1, lacks DNA for checking. Germline CDR1 is SGHRS and CDR2 is YFSETQ. CDR3 length: 17 amino acids. This CDR3 is CASSLMVGGTNSYEQYF.